The source of this T cell receptor beta chain is a study of cytomegalovirus exposure and HLA in healthy donors. 13 Jbeta primers and 60 Vbeta primers were used for the PCR. Measured with immunoSEQ multiplex PCR; TCRdb has only the in-frame clones, and not every one. The data hold over 50,000 clones, with 70% to 90% observed a single time. This CDR3 has 12 residues. Per germline, CDR1 SGHVS and CDR2 FNYEAQ. The sample taken for sequencing was PBMCs. This TCR was sampled from a man aged 18 to 29 in good health and CMV-seronegative. V gene TRBV7-6 combines with J gene TRBJ1-2; 8 bases are a match to TRBD1. CDR3 sequence (DNA): TGTGCGATATCCCAGGGGGCCTATGGCTACACCTTC. This sequence encodes CAISQGAYGYTF.